This TCR beta chain was sequenced for a study of cytomegalovirus exposure and HLA in healthy donors. Turning to the study itself: The roughly 110 validation repertoires matched the 650 to 850 first-cohort repertoires in platform, a later analysis reported. Overall study findings and caveats: The study designated 160 or so TCR beta chains cytomegalovirus-associated. TCR clusters originating in the first cohort tended to co-occur in the 120 validation repertoires, according to a later analysis.

V shed 5 bases and J 12 bases; nucleotides not matched to a gene: 10. The CDR3 runs to 13 residues. Per germline, CDR1 SGHRS and CDR2 YFSETQ. Some clones are missing from TCRdb's copy, which holds only in-frame ones; the method was immunoSEQ multiplex PCR. Of 110,000 or so clones in the sample, around 85% were seen once. Comment on this clone: Its specificity is not known.

The donors were in the roughly 130-subject validation cohort, distinct from the roughly 720-subject first cohort. Sequencing was done on a sample of PBMCs. V usage is TRBV5-1 and J usage is TRBJ2-7; 11 nucleotides align to TRBD1. This receptor was obtained from a man aged 18 to 35 in good health and CMV-seropositive. The CDR3 DNA follows: TGCGCCAGCAGATCTCCGGGACAGGGGGTTCTGTACTTC. Residues: CASRSPGQGVLYF.